This is a list of T cell receptor beta chains from one sample in a study of cytotoxic CD8 clonotypes in ibrutinib-treated CLL. Only in-frame clones appear in the TCRdb table, and some are missing; sequencing was by immunoSEQ multiplex PCR. The top ten hold more than 20% of the sample, which has roughly 58,000 clones, 54% seen once. The source material was PBMCs, sampled at disease progression, from a patient treated with ibrutinib. These TCRs come from a human donor with chronic lymphocytic leukemia. Both conserved end residues are part of each CDR3. The order of the fields is D gene, J gene, V gene, clone size, CDR3 protein, CDR3 DNA. The D gene is left open where the match is weak. A row's size may be missing; if present it is once, few, many or a size class.

- | TRBJ2-7 | TRBV28 | few | CASSLYTGTYEQYF | TGTGCCAGCAGTTTATATACAGGCACCTACGAGCAGTACTTC
- | TRBJ1-5 | TRBV12-5 | - | CASGLGQGFYSNQPQHF | TGTGCTAGTGGTTTGGGGCAGGGCTTTTATAGCAATCAGCCCCAGCATTTT
- | TRBJ1-4 | TRBV4-2 | - | CASSQDWSEKLFF | TGTGCCAGCAGCCAAGATTGGAGTGAAAAACTGTTTTTT
- | TRBJ1-4 | TRBV6-5 | - | CASSYEAWGNEKLFF | TGTGCCAGCAGTTACGAGGCCTGGGGTAATGAAAAACTGTTTTTT
- | TRBJ1-1 | TRBV19 | - | CASSVTRGNTEAFF | TGTGCCAGTAGTGTCACTAGGGGGAACACTGAAGCTTTCTTT
TRBD1 | TRBJ1-2 | TRBV15 | - | CATSRGDRANYGYTF | TGTGCCACCAGCAGAGGGGACAGGGCCAACTATGGCTACACCTTC
TRBD2 | TRBJ2-3 | TRBV5-1 | few | CASRSGRGADTQYF | TGCGCCAGCAGAAGCGGGAGAGGAGCAGATACGCAGTATTTT
- | TRBJ2-3 | TRBV6-4 | few | CASSDSGADTQYF | TGTGCCAGCAGTGACTCGGGGGCAGATACGCAGTATTTT
- | TRBJ1-6 | TRBV7-2 | few | CASSLGSAFHF | TGTGCCAGCAGCTTAGGGTCGGCCTTTCACTTT
- | TRBJ2-2 | TRBV7-9 | - | CASSLGSGANTGELFF | TGTGCCAGCAGCTTAGGTTCGGGGGCGAACACCGGGGAGCTGTTTTTT
- | TRBJ2-3 | TRBV21-1 | once | CASSCRTPEDTQYF | TGTGCCAGCAGCTGCCGTACCCCTGAAGATACGCAGTATTTT
- | TRBJ1-1 | TRBV25-1 | few | CASSEFTANTEAFF | TGTGCCAGCAGTGAGTTTACAGCGAACACTGAAGCTTTCTTT
- | TRBJ1-6 | TRBV14 | - | CASSPEHRISYNSPLHF | TGTGCCAGCAGCCCCGAACATCGTATCTCCTATAATTCACCCCTCCACTTT
- | TRBJ2-7 | TRBV6-6 | few | CASRIRDEQYF | TGTGCCAGCAGAATCAGAGACGAGCAGTACTTC
- | TRBJ2-5 | TRBV7-7 | - | CASSRTVQETQYF | TGTGCTAGCAGCCGGACAGTTCAAGAGACCCAGTACTTC
- | TRBJ2-7 | TRBV7-9 | - | CASSLALNLTQQNSYEQYF | TGTGCCAGCAGCTTAGCGCTGAACCTGACGCAGCAAAACTCCTACGAGCAGTACTTC
- | TRBJ1-1 | TRBV18 | - | CASSPLGRTEAFF | TGTGCCAGCTCACCTCTAGGGAGGACTGAAGCTTTCTTT
TRBD1 | TRBJ1-2 | TRBV28 | many | CASSSGQGLYGYTF | TGTGCCAGCAGTTCGGGACAGGGTCTCTATGGCTACACCTTC
TRBD1 | TRBJ1-2 | TRBV6-6 | - | CASSPPGQGYGYTF | TGTGCCAGCAGTCCCCCCGGACAGGGCTATGGCTACACCTTC
- | TRBJ2-1 | TRBV4-1 | - | CASSHRGSGPTPQNEQFF | TGCGCCAGCAGCCATAGGGGATCTGGGCCAACGCCTCAGAATGAGCAGTTCTTC
TRBD2 | TRBJ2-1 | TRBV27 | few | CASSLTSGIGEQFF | TGTGCCAGCAGTCTCACTAGCGGGATCGGGGAGCAGTTCTTC
TRBD1 | TRBJ1-2 | TRBV6-6 | few | CASKTAYRGLGGYTF | TGTGCCAGCAAAACAGCCTACAGGGGGTTAGGGGGCTACACCTTC
TRBD1 | TRBJ2-7 | TRBV14 | - | CASSATGAHEQYF | TGTGCCAGCAGCGCTACAGGGGCCCACGAGCAGTACTTC
TRBD2 | TRBJ2-7 | TRBV29-1 | - | CSVGTSGGLREQYF | TGCAGCGTCGGTACTAGCGGGGGTTTGCGCGAGCAGTACTTC
TRBD2 | TRBJ2-7 | TRBV6-1 | - | CASRTSGGSYEQYF | TGTGCCAGTAGAACTAGCGGGGGCTCCTACGAGCAGTACTTC
- | TRBJ1-1 | TRBV20-1 | few | CSAGGNTEAFF | TGCAGTGCTGGGGGGAACACTGAAGCTTTCTTT
TRBD1 | TRBJ2-5 | TRBV11-2 | once | CASSFRTGGQETQYF | TGTGCCAGCAGCTTCCGGACAGGGGGCCAAGAGACCCAGTACTTC
TRBD2 | TRBJ2-1 | TRBV9 | - | CASSVSLTSGRDYNEQFF | TGTGCCAGCAGCGTGAGTCTGACTAGCGGGAGGGACTACAATGAGCAGTTCTTC
- | TRBJ1-1 | TRBV5-1 | - | CASSLDGRGAFF | TGCGCCAGCAGCTTGGACGGGAGGGGAGCTTTCTTT
TRBD2 | TRBJ2-7 | TRBV28 | - | CASRRLAGTSYEQYF | TGTGCCAGCCGCCGACTAGCGGGGACAAGCTACGAGCAGTACTTC
- | TRBJ2-3 | TRBV7-3 | - | CASSSPNSDTQYF | TGTGCCAGCAGCTCCCCTAACTCAGATACGCAGTATTTT
- | TRBJ1-5 | TRBV6-5 | - | CASSYHRDADQPQHF | TGTGCCAGCAGTTACCACCGGGACGCCGATCAGCCCCAGCATTTT
- | TRBJ2-7 | TRBV18 | - | CASSLNLPPGNSYEQYF | TGTGCCAGCTCACTAAACCTCCCTCCCGGTAATTCCTACGAGCAGTACTTC
- | TRBJ1-6 | TRBV7-9 | - | CASSLTLGGNSPLHF | TGTGCCAGCAGCCTTACCTTAGGGGGGAATTCACCCCTCCACTTT
TRBD1 | TRBJ1-2 | TRBV18 | few | CASSPVDRVDGYTF | TGTGCCAGCTCACCCGTCGACAGGGTGGATGGCTACACCTTC
TRBD2 | TRBJ2-3 | TRBV2 | - | CASSTPSGGASDTQYF | TGTGCCAGCAGTACCCCTAGCGGGGGGGCCTCAGATACGCAGTATTTT
TRBD2 | TRBJ2-5 | TRBV13 | - | CASTSGGSFQYF | TGTGCCAGCACTAGCGGGGGGTCCTTCCAGTACTTC
- | TRBJ1-2 | TRBV19 | few | CASTQWRGDYGYTF | TGTGCCAGTACGCAATGGAGGGGGGACTATGGCTACACCTTC
TRBD1 | TRBJ2-5 | TRBV7-3 | - | CASSLLGGSETQYF | TGTGCCAGCAGCTTACTAGGGGGCTCGGAGACCCAGTACTTC
- | TRBJ2-7 | TRBV18 | - | CASSPAPYEQYF | TGTGCCAGCTCACCCGCTCCCTACGAGCAGTACTTC
- | TRBJ1-5 | TRBV6-5 | - | CASRKGRGQPQHF | TGTGCCAGCAGAAAAGGTCGGGGACAGCCCCAGCATTTT
TRBD1 | TRBJ2-2 | TRBV2 | once | CASSPGQGDTGELFF | TGTGCCAGCTCTCCGGGACAGGGTGACACCGGGGAGCTGTTTTTT
- | TRBJ2-2 | TRBV6-1 | - | CASSEAPGTRELFF | TGTGCCAGCAGTGAAGCTCCAGGGACCAGGGAGCTGTTTTTT
- | TRBJ2-5 | TRBV21-1 | - | CASSPRLAGCPKETQYF | TGTGCCAGCAGCCCCCGACTAGCGGGCTGCCCGAAAGAGACCCAGTACTTC
TRBD1 | TRBJ2-1 | TRBV5-1 | - | CASSLVPGGAYNEQFF | TGCGCCAGCAGCTTGGTGCCAGGGGGCGCTTACAATGAGCAGTTCTTC
- | TRBJ1-1 | TRBV4-3 | - | CASSQERDTEAFF | TGCGCCAGCAGCCAAGAGCGAGACACTGAAGCTTTCTTT
TRBD1 | TRBJ1-5 | TRBV5-1 | - | CASRTGEGQPQHF | TGCGCCAGCCGGACAGGGGAAGGGCAGCCCCAGCATTTT
- | TRBJ2-1 | TRBV15 | - | CATSTFLAEQFF | TGTGCCACCAGCACCTTTCTAGCGGAGCAGTTCTTC
- | TRBJ1-1 | TRBV30 | - | CAWSLPGLLF | TGTGCCTGGAGTTTACCGGGACTACTTTTT
TRBD1 | TRBJ2-7 | TRBV4-2 | medium-sized | CASSQGTGTGYEQYF | TGTGCCAGCAGCCAAGGTACCGGGACAGGGTACGAGCAGTACTTC
- | TRBJ2-4 | TRBV19 | - | CASSMPGTSENIQYF | TGTGCCAGTAGCATGCCGGGAACGTCAGAAAACATTCAGTACTTC